This T cell receptor beta chain was obtained from a study of blood T cells in healthy people across ages. General observations from the study: Roughly linearly, TCR beta diversity per million T cells fell as age increased.

Then a second PCR, running roughly 7 to 11 cycles, was carried out with a sample-barcoded 5' primer and a J-beta primer mix. TCRdb analysed the 5' RACE reads with MiXCR anew, one entry per CDR3 protein. The data hold 1,100,000 or so distinct CDR3 sequences, with under 45% observed a single time. A word on this clonotype: Its target is not known.

Deletions cut 3 bases from V and 5 bases from J, with 17 bases between. This CDR3 region has 16 residues. CDR1 LGHNA and CDR2 YNFKEQ come from the germline V gene. The rearrangement uses TRBV4-2 and TRBJ2-1, with D unclear. Sample: blood. This TCR derives from a woman aged 60-75 years in good health. The CDR3 DNA follows: TGTGCCAGCAGCCACCAAGTCTTACAATCGGACAATGAGCAGTTCTTC. It specifies CASSHQVLQSDNEQFF.